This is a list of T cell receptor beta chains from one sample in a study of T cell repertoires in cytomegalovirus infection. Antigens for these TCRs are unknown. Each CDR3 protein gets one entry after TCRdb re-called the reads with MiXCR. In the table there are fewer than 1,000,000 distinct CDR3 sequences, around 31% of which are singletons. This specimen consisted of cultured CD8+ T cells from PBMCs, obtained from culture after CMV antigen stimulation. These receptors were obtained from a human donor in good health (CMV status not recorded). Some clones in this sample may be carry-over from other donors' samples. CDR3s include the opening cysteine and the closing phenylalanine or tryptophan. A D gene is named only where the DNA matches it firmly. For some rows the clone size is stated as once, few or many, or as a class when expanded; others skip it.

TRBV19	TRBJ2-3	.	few	CASSITTVRIDTQYF	TGTGCCAGTAGTATTACGACCGTTCGGATAGATACGCAGTATTTT
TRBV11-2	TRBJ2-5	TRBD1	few	CASSLVPFETGRQETQYF	TGTGCCAGCAGCTTAGTACCCTTTGAGACAGGGAGACAAGAGACCCAGTACTTC
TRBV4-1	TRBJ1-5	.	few	CASSQDYRSNQPQHF	TGCGCCAGCAGCCAGGATTACAGATCGAATCAGCCCCAGCATTTT
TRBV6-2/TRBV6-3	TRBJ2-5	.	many	CASSYPTGSRETQYF	TGTGCCAGCAGTTACCCCACCGGATCGCGAGAGACCCAGTACTTC
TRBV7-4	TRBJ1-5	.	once	CASSLGLGGGRDQPQHF	TGTGCCAGCAGCTTAGGTCTCGGGGGTGGAAGGGATCAGCCCCAGCATTTT
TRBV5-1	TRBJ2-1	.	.	CASSLGSRLYNEQFF	TGCGCCAGCAGCTTGGGGTCTCGACTGTACAATGAGCAGTTCTTC
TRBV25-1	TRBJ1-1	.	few	CASSVGGKGTEAFF	TGTGCCAGCAGTGTTGGGGGGAAGGGTACTGAAGCTTTCTTT
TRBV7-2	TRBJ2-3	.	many	CASSLAGISTDTQYF	TGTGCCAGCAGCTTAGCGGGGATCAGCACAGATACGCAGTATTTT
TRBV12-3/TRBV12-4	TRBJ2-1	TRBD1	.	CASSLETGTNEQFF	TGTGCCAGCAGCCTAGAGACAGGGACCAATGAGCAGTTCTTC
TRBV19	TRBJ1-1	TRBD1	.	CASSPPFRDRVMNTEAFF	TGTGCCAGTAGTCCCCCTTTCCGGGACAGGGTCATGAACACTGAAGCTTTCTTT
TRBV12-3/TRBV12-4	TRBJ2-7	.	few	CASSYSAEQYF	TGTGCCAGCAGTTACTCAGCCGAGCAGTACTTC